This paragraph covers one T cell receptor (beta chain) sequence. No antigen is known for it. The source of the sample is a study of OX40 agonist ivuxolimab in advanced cancers. Whole-study context: Patients received intravenous ivuxolimab every 2 weeks at 0.01 to 10 mg/kg. The study's findings and limits: Blood T cells, both CD4+ and CD8+, expanded clonally by week 6 at 0.1 to 3.0 mg/kg.

Trimming pared 7 bases from V and 4 bases from J, leaving 22 bases between. This CDR3 region has 16 residues. Germline CDR1 reads MDHEN; CDR2 reads SYDVKM. The data were produced by immunoSEQ multiplex PCR, yet TCRdb's version contains in-frame clones alone and is incomplete. The sample lists fewer than 30,000 clones, around 81% occurring once. The source material was CD4+ or CD8+ T cells sorted from blood, sampled in a trial of the OX40 agonist ivuxolimab. The receptor comes from an adult with an advanced solid tumor such as melanoma, head and neck, liver or kidney cancer. The rearrangement links TRBV28 to TRBJ1-2, with D perhaps TRBD1 (5 bases). Written as DNA, the CDR3 is TGTGCCAGCAAACCCATAGTCCGGGGAGGGACCTATGGCTACACCTTC. Translated: CASKPIVRGGTYGYTF.